The rows below give T cell receptor beta chains drawn from one sample of a study of T cell responses to AZD1222 COVID-19 vaccine. Produced via immunoSEQ multiplex PCR; TCRdb's table is partial and in-frame only. The sample carries about 130,000 clones, about nine tenths recorded once. Source: peripheral blood, taken 28 days after the second AZD1222 dose. These receptors all come from an adult who received the AZD1222 COVID-19 vaccine. Both conserved end residues are part of each CDR3. The D gene is left open where the match is weak. Only some rows state a clone size, as once, few, many or a class for expanded clones.

D gene,J gene,V gene,clone size,CDR3 protein,CDR3 DNA
.,TRBJ2-2,TRBV7-7,.,CASSPGLSSARNTGELFF,TGTGCTAGCAGCCCGGGACTCTCATCTGCACGGAACACCGGGGAGCTGTTTTTT
.,TRBJ1-6,TRBV27,.,CASSIKGTYNSPLHF,TGTGCCAGCAGTATTAAAGGGACTTATAATTCACCCCTCCACTTT
TRBD1,TRBJ1-1,TRBV5-1,.,CASSRTPGQLNTEAFF,TGCGCCAGCAGCCGAACCCCGGGACAGCTAAACACTGAAGCTTTCTTT
.,TRBJ1-4,TRBV18,once,CASSLTTNEKLFF,TGTGCCAGCTCACTAACAACTAATGAAAAACTGTTTTTT
.,TRBJ1-5,TRBV19,few,CASSIVPGSSQPQHF,TGTGCCAGTAGTATAGTCCCAGGGTCTAGTCAGCCCCAGCATTTT
TRBD1,TRBJ2-1,TRBV9,.,CASSVDPGGGQFF,TGTGCCAGCAGCGTAGATCCAGGGGGCGGCCAGTTCTTC
.,TRBJ1-3,TRBV6-1,once,CASSERYTGNTIYF,TGTGCCAGCAGTGAGCGATATACGGGAAACACCATATATTTT
TRBD1,TRBJ1-6,TRBV5-5,.,CASSLAVTGVSPLHF,TGTGCCAGCAGCTTGGCCGTGACAGGGGTGTCACCCCTCCACTTT
.,TRBJ2-2,TRBV2,once,CASRSTSHTGELFF,TGTGCCAGCAGGAGCACTAGTCACACCGGGGAGCTGTTTTTT
.,TRBJ2-1,TRBV5-1,.,CASSLGSHNEQFF,TGCGCCAGCAGCTTGGGCTCTCACAATGAGCAGTTCTTC
.,TRBJ1-3,TRBV5-4,.,CASSFSGSGNTIYF,TGTGCCAGCAGCTTTTCCGGCTCTGGAAACACCATATATTTT
.,TRBJ2-1,TRBV7-3,.,CASSLSSSGNEQFF,TGTGCCAGCAGCTTATCATCGAGCGGCAATGAGCAGTTCTTC
TRBD2,TRBJ2-3,TRBV6-5,.,CASSYPGGVDTQYF,TGTGCCAGCAGTTACCCCGGGGGGGTAGATACGCAGTATTTT
.,TRBJ2-3,TRBV5-4,.,CASSFLEADTQYF,TGTGCCAGCAGCTTCCTGGAGGCAGATACGCAGTATTTT
TRBD1,TRBJ1-2,TRBV9,.,CASSVTGAGPLYGYTF,TGTGCCAGCAGCGTAACAGGGGCCGGCCCCCTCTATGGCTACACCTTC
.,TRBJ2-1,TRBV7-7,once,CASSLYARVNEQFF,TGTGCTAGCAGTCTGTACGCCAGAGTTAATGAGCAGTTCTTC
.,TRBJ1-6,TRBV19,.,CASSILPLEAGSSYNSPLHF,TGTGCCAGTAGTATACTTCCTTTGGAGGCAGGGAGCTCCTATAATTCACCCCTCCACTTT
.,TRBJ2-3,TRBV9,.,CASSVLAAGDTQYF,TGTGCCAGCAGCGTTCTCGCCGCGGGAGATACGCAGTATTTT
TRBD2,TRBJ2-2,TRBV9,.,CASSGRRGGGSGRYANTGELFF,TGTGCCAGCAGCGGTCGGCGGGGGGGTGGTAGCGGGAGGTACGCGAACACCGGGGAGCTGTTTTTT
.,TRBJ1-1,TRBV7-2,.,CASSLKVGQGYGNTEAFF,TGTGCCAGCAGCTTAAAGGTGGGGCAGGGGTACGGGAACACTGAAGCTTTCTTT